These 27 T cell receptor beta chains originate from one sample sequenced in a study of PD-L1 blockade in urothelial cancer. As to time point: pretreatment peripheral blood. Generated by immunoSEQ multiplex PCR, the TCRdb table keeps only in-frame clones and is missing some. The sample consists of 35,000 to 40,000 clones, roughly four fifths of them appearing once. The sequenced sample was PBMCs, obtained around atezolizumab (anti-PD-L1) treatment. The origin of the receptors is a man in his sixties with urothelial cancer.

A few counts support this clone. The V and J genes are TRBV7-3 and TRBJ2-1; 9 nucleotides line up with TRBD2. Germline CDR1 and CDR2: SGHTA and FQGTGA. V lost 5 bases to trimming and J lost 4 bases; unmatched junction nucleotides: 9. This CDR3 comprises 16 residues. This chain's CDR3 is CASSPRLAETYNEQFF. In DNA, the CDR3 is TGTGCCAGCAGCCCGAGACTAGCGGAAACGTACAATGAGCAGTTCTTC.

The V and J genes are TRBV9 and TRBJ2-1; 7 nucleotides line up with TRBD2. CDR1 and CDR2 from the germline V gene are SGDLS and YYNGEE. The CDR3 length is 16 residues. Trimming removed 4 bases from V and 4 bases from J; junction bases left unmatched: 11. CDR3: CASSPLGGGMYNEQFF. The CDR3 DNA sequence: TGTGCCAGCAGCCCCTTGGGGGGGGGTATGTACAATGAGCAGTTCTTC.

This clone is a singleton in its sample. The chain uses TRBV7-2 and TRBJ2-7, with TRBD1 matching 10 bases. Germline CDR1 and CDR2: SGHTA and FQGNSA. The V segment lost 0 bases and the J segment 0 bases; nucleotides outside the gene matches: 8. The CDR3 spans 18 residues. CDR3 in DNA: TGTGCCAGCAGCTTAGCGGATGGACAGGGGGTGGCCTCCTACGAGCAGTACTTC. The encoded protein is CASSLADGQGVASYEQYF.

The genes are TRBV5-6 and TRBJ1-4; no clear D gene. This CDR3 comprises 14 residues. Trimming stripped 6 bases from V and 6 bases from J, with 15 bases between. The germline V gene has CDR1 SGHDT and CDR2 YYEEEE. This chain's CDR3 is CASTSLTGDEKLFF. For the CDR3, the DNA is TGTGCCAGCACCTCACTAACCGGCGATGAAAAACTGTTTTTT.

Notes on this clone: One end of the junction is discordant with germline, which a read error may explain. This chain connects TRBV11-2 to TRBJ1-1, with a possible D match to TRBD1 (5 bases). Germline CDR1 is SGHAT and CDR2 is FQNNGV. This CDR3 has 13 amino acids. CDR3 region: CASSLGEGAEAFF. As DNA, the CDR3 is TGTGCCAGCAGTTTAGGGGAGGGTGCTGAAGCTTTCTTT. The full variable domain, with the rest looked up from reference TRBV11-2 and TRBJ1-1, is EAGVAQSPRYKIIEKRQSVAFWCNPISGHATLYWYQQILGQGPKLLIQFQNNGVVDDSQLPKDRFSAERLKGVDSTLKIQPAKLEDSAVYLCASSLGEGAEAFFGQGTRLTVV.

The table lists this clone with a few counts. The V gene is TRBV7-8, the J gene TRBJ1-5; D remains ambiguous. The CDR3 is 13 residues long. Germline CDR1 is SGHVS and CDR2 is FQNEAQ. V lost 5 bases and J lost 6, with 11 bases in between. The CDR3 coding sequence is TGTGCCAGCAGCCCCGCTATTGCTCAGCCCCAGCATTTT. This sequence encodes CASSPAIAQPQHF.

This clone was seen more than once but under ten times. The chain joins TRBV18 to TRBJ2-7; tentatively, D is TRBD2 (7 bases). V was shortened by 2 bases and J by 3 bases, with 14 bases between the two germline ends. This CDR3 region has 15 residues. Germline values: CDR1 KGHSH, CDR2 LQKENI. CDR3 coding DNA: TGTGCCAGCTCACCAGGGCGGGGGCACGACTACGAGCAGTACTTC. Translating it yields CASSPGRGHDYEQYF.

CDR3 in amino acids: CASTEERQETQYF. As DNA, the CDR3 is TGTGCCAGCACGGAGGAGCGGCAAGAGACCCAGTACTTC. The rearrangement uses TRBV2 and TRBJ2-5, with D possibly matching TRBD2 (5 bases). V was shortened by 7 bases and J by 2 bases, with 11 bases between the two germline ends. CDR3 size: 13 residues. Germline-derived CDR1 and CDR2 are SNHLY and FYNNEI.

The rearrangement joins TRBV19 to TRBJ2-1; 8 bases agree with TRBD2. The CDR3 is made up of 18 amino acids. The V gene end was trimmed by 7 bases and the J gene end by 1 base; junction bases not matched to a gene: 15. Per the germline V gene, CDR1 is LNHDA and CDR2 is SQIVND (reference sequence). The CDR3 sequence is CASTLGLDTSFSYNEQFF. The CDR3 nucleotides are TGTGCCAGTACCTTGGGACTAGACACCTCATTTTCCTACAATGAGCAGTTCTTC.

The CDR3, as DNA: TGTGCCAGCAGTGGGGGGGTCGCCGGGAATCAGCCCCAGCATTTT. Its protein is CASSGGVAGNQPQHF. The gene calls are TRBV2 and TRBJ1-5; a weak D match, TRBD1 (5 bases). The germline V gene encodes CDR1 SNHLY and CDR2 FYNNEI. The V end was cut by 4 bases, the J end by 4 bases, with 14 bases between. This CDR3 is 15 amino acids long. The whole variable domain, remainder taken from reference TRBV2 and TRBJ1-5, is EPEVTQTPSHQVTQMGQEVILRCVPISNHLYFYWYRQILGQKVEFLVSFYNNEISEKSEIFDDQFSVERPDGSNFTLKIRSTKLEDSAMYFCASSGGVAGNQPQHFGDGTRLSIL.

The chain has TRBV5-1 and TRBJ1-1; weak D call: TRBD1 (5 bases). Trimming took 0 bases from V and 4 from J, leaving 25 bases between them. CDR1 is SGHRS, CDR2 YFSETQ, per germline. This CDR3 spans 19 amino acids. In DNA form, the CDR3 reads TGCGCCAGCAGCTTGGGGTGGGAGGTGTTTAGTTACCAGGGCACTGAAGCTTTCTTT. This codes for CASSLGWEVFSYQGTEAFF.

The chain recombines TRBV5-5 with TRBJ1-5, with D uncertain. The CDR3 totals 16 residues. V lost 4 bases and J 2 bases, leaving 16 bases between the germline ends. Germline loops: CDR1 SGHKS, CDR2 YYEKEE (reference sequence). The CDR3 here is CASSPAPSGGNQPQHF. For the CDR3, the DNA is TGTGCCAGCAGCCCCGCCCCGAGCGGGGGCAATCAGCCCCAGCATTTT. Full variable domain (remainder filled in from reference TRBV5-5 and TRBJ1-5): DAGVTQSPTHLIKTRGQQVTLRCSPISGHKSVSWYQQVLGQGPQFIFQYYEKEERGRGNFPDRFSARQFPNYSSELNVNALLLGDSALYLCASSPAPSGGNQPQHFGDGTRLSIL.

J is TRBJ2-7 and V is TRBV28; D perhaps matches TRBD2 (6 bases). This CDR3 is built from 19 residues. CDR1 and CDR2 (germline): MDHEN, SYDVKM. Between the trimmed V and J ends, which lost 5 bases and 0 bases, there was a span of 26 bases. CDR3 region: CASSLFELARMGGSYEQYF. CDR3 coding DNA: TGTGCCAGCAGTCTCTTCGAACTCGCCAGGATGGGGGGCTCCTACGAGCAGTACTTC.

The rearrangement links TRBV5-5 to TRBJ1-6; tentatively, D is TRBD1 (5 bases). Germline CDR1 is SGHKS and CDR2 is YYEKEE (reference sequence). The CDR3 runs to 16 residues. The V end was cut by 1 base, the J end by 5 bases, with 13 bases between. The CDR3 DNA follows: TGTGCCAGCAGCTTGCGGCAGGGTATAGATAATTCACCCCTCCACTTT. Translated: CASSLRQGIDNSPLHF.

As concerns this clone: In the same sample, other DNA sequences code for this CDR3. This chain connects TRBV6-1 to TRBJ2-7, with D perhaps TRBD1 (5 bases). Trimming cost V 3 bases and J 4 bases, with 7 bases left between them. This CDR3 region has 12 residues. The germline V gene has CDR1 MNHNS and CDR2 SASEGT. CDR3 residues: CASSDRDYEQYF. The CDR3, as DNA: TGTGCCAGCAGTGACAGGGATTACGAGCAGTACTTC.

The chain's CDR3 is CASSFTGGLNTEAFF. The CDR3 bases are TGTGCCAGCTCATTTACAGGGGGTCTGAACACTGAAGCTTTCTTT. The rearrangement links TRBV18 to TRBJ1-1, with 8 positions matching TRBD1. Germline V gene data show CDR1 as KGHSH and CDR2 as LQKENI. V was pared by 5 bases and J by 0 bases, with 5 bases of the junction left unmatched. This CDR3 has 15 amino acids.

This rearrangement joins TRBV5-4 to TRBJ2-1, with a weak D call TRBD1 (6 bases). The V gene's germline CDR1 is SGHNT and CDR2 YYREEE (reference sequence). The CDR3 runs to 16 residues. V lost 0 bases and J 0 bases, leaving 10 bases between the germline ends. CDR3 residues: CASSLGSGVSYNEQFF. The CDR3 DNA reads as TGTGCCAGCAGCTTGGGGTCAGGGGTCTCCTACAATGAGCAGTTCTTC.

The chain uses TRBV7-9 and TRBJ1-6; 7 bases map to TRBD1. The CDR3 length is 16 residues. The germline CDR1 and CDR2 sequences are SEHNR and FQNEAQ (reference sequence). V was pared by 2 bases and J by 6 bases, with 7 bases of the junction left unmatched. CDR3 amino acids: CASSLSGGGSNSPLHF. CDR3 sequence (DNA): TGTGCCAGCAGCTTAAGTGGAGGGGGCAGTAATTCACCCCTCCACTTT.

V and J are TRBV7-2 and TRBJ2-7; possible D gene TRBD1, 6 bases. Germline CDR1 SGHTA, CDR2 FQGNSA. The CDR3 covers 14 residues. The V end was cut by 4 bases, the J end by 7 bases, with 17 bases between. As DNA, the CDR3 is TGTGCCAGCAGCTCCGGGACAACAATTCGGGAGCAGTACTTC. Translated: CASSSGTTIREQYF.

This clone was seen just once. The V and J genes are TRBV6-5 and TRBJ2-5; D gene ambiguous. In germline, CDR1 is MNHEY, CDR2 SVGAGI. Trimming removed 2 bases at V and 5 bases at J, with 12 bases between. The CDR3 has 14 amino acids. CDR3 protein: CASSYARNRETQYF. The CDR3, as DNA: TGTGCCAGCAGTTACGCCAGGAACCGGGAGACCCAGTACTTC.

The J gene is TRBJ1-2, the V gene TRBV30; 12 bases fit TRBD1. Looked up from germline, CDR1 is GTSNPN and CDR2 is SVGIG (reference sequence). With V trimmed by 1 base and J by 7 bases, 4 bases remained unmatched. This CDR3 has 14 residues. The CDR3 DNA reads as TGTGCCTGGAGTGGGGACAGGGGGCGTCGTGGCTACACCTTC. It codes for CAWSGDRGRRGYTF.

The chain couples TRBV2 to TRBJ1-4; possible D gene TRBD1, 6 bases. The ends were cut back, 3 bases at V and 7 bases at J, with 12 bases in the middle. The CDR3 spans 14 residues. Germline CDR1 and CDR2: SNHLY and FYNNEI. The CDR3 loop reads CASSDGGLIEKLFF. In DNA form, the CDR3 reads TGTGCCAGCAGTGACGGGGGGCTGATTGAAAAACTGTTTTTT.

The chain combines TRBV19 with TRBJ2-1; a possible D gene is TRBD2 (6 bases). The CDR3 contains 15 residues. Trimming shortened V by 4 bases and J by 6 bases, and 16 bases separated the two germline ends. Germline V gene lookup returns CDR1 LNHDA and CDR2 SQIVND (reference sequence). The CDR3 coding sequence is TGTGCCAGTAGTACCTCCCCGGGACTTTCCAATGAGCAGTTCTTC. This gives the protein CASSTSPGLSNEQFF.

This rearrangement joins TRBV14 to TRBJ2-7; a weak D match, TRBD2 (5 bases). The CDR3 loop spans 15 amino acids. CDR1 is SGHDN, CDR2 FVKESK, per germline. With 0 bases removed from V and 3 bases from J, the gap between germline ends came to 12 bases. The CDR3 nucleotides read TGTGCCAGCAGCCAAGATTACTCCGCGGGCTACGAGCAGTACTTC. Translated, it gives CASSQDYSAGYEQYF.

The CDR3 coding sequence is TGTGCCAGCAGCCCCCTCCCAAGCGGGGGAACCTCTAGCTCCTACAATGAGCAGTTCTTC. Translation gives CASSPLPSGGTSSSYNEQFF. This chain connects TRBV2 to TRBJ2-1; the match to TRBD2 covers 8 bases. Trimming at V came to 6 bases and at J to 0 bases, leaving 19 bases not matched to a gene. The CDR3 totals 20 residues. CDR1 is SNHLY and CDR2 is FYNNEI in the germline V gene.

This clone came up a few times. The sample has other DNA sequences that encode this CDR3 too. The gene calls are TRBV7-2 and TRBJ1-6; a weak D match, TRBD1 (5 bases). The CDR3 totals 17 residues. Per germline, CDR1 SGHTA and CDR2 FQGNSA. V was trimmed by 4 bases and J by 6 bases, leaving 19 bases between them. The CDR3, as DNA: TGTGCCAGCAGCTCCGGGCGGGGGACTGAGGGTAATTCACCCCTCCACTTT. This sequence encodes CASSSGRGTEGNSPLHF.

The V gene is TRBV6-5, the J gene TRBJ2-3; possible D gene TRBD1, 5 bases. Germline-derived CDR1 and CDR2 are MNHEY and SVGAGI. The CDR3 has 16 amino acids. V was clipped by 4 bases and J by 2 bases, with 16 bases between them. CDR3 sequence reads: CASSSEAGPHTDTQYF. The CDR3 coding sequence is TGTGCCAGCAGTTCAGAAGCAGGGCCCCACACAGATACGCAGTATTTT.